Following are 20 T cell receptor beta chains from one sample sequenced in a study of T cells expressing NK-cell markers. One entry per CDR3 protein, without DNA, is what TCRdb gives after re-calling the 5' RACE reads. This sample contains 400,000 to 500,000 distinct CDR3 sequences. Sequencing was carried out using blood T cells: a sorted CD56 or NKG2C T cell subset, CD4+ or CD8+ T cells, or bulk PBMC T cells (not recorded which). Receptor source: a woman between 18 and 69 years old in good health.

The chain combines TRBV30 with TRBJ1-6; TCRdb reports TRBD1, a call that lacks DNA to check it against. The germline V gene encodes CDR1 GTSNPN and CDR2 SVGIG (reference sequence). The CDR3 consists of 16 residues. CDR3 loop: CAWSVGQGAVNSPLHF.

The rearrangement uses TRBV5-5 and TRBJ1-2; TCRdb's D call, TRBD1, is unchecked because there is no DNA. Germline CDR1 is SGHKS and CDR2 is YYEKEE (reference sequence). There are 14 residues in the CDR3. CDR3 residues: CASSFQGFNYGYTF.

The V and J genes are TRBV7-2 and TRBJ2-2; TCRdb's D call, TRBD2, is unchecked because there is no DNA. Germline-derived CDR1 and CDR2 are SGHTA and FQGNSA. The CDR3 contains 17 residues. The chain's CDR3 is CASRFRGVGSNTGELFF.

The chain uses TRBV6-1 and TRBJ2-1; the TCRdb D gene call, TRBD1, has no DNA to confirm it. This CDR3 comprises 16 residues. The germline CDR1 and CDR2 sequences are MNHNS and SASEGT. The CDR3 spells CASSEVGGGPYNEQFF.

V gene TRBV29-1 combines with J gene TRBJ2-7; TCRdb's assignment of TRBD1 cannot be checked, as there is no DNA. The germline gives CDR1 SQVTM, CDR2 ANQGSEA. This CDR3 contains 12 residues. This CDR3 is CSVADRTYEQYF.

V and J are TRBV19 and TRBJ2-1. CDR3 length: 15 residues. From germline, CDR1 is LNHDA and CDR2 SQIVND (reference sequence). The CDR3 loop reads CASSIGTGSNNEQFF.

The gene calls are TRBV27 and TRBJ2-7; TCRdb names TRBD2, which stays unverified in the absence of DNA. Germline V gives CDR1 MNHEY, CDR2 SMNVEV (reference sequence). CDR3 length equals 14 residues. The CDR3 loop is CASSARDTRGEQYF.

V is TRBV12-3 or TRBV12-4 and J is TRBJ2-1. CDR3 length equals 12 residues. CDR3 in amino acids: CASSLKAGEQFF.

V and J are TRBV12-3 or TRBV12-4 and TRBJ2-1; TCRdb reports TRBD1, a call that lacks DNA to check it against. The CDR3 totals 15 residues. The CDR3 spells CASSLGTGAFNEQFF.

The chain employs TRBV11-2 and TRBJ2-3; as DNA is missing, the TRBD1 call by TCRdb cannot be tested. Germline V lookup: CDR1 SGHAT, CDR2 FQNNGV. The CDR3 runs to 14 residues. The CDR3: CASSQSVVTDTQYF.

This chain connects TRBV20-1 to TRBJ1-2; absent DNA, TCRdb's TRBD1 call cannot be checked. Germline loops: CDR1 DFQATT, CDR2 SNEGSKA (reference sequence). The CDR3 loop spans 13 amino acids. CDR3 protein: CSAIGGANYGYTF.

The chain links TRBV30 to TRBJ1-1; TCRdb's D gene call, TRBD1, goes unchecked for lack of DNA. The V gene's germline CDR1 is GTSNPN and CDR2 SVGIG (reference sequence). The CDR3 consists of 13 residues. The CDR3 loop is CAWTPNRQTEAFF.

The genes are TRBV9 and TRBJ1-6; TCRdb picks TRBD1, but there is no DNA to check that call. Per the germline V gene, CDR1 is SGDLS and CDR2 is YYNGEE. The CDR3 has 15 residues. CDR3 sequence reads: CASSVAAGYNSPLHF. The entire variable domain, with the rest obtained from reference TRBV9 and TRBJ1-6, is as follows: DSGVTQTPKHLITATGQRVTLRCSPRSGDLSVYWYQQSLDQGLQFLIQYYNGEERAKGNILERFSAQQFPDLHSELNLSSLELGDSALYFCASSVAAGYNSPLHFGNGTRLTVT.

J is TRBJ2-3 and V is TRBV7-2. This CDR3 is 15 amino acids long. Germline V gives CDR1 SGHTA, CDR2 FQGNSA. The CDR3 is CASSSPWTRSDTQYF. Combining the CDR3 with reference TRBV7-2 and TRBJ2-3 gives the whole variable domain GAGVSQSPSNKVTEKGKDVELRCDPISGHTALYWYRQSLGQGLEFLIYFQGNSAPDKSGLPSDRFSAERTGGSVSTLTIQRTQQEDSAVYLCASSSPWTRSDTQYFGPGTRLTVL.

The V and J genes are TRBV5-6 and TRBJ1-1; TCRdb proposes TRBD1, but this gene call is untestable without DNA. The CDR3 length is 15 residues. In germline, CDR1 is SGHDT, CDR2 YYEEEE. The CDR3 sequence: CASSLRGWVVSEAFF.

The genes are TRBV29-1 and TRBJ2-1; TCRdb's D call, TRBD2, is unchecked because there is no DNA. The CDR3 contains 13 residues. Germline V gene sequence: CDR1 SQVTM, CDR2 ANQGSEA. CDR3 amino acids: CSVDGGGYNEQFF.

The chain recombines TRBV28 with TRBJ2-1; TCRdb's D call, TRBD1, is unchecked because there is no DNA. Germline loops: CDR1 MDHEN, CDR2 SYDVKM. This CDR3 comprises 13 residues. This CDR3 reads CASSLTSPREQFF.

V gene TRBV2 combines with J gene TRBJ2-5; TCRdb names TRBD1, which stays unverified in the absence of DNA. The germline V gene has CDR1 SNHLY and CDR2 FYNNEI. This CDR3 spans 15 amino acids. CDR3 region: CASSEWTGDQETQYF.

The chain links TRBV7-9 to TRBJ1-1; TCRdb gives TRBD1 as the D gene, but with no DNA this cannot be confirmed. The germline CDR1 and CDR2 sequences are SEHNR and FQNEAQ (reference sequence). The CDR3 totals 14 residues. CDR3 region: CASRPAGTDTEAFF. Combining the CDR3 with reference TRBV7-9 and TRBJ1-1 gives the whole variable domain DTGVSQNPRHKITKRGQNVTFRCDPISEHNRLYWYRQTLGQGPEFLTYFQNEAQLEKSRLLSDRFSAERPKGSFSTLEIQRTEQGDSAMYLCASRPAGTDTEAFFGQGTRLTVV.

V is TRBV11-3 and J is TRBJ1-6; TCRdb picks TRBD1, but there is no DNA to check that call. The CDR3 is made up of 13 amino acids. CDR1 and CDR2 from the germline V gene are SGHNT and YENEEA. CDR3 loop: CASSGQGGTPLHF.